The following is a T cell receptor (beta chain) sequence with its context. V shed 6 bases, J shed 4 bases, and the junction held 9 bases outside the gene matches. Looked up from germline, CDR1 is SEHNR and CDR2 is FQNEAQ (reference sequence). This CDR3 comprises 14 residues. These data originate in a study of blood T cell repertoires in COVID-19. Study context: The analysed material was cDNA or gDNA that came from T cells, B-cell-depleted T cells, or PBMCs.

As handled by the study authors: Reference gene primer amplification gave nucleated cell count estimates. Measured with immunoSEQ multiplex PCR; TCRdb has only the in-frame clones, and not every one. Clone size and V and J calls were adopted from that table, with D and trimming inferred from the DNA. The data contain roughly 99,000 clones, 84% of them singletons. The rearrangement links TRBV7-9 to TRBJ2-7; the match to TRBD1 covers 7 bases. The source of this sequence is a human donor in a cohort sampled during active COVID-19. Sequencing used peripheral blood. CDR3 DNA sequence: TGTGCCAGCAGTAACAGGGGCTCCCGGTACGAGCAGTACTTC. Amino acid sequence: CASSNRGSRYEQYF.